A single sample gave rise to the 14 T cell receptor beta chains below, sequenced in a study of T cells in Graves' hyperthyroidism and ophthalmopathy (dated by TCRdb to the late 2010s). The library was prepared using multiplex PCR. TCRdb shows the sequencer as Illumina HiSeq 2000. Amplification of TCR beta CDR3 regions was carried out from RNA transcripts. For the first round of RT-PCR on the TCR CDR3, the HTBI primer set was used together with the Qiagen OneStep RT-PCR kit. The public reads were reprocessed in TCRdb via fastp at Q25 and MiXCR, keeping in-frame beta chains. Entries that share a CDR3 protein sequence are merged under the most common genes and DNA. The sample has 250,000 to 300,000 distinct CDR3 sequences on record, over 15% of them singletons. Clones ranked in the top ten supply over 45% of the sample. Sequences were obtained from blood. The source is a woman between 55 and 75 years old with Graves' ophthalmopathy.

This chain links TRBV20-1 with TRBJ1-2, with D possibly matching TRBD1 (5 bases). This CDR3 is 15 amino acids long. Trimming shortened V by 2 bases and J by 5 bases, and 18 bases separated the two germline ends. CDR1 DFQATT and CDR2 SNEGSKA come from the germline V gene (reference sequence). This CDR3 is CSARPSGGDRYGYTF. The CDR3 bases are TGCAGTGCTAGACCGTCTGGGGGGGATCGGTATGGCTACACCTTC.

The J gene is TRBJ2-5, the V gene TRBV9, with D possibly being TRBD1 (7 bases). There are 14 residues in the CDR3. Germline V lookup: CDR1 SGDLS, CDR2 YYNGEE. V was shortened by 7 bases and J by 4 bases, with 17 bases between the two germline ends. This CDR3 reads CASGGTDPGETQYF. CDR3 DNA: TGTGCCAGCGGAGGGACAGACCCAGGAGAGACCCAGTACTTC.

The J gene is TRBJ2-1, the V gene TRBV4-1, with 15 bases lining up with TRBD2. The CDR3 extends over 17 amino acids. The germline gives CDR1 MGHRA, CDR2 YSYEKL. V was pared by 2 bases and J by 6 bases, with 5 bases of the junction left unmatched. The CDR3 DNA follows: TGCGCCAGCAGCCAATTCGGACTAGCGGGAGGGTCCAATGAGCAGTTCTTC. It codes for CASSQFGLAGGSNEQFF.

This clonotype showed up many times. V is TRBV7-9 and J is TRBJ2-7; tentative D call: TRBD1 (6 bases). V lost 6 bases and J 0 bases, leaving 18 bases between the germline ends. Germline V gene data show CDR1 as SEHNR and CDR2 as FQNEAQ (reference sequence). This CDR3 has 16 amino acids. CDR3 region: CASSSTYGGSSYEQYF. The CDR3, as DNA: TGTGCCAGCAGTTCCACCTATGGGGGCTCCTCCTACGAGCAGTACTTC.

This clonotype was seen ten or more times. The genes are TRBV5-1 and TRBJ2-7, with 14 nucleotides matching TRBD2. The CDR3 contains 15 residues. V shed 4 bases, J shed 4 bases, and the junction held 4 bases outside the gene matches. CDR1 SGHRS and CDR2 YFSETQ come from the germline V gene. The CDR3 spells CASSLGTSGSYEQYF. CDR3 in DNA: TGCGCCAGCAGCCTGGGGACTAGCGGGAGTTACGAGCAGTACTTC.

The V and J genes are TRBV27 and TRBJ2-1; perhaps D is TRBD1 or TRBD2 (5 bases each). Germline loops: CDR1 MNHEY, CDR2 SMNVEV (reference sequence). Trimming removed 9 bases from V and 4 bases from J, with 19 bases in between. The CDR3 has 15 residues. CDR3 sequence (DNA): TGTGCCAGTCCGAAGCGAACGGGACCTTACAATGAGCAGTTCTTC. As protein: CASPKRTGPYNEQFF.

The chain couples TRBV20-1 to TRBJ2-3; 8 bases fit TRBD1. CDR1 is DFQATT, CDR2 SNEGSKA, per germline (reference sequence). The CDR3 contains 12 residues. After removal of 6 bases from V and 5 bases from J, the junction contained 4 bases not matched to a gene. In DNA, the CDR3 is TGCAGTGCCCGACAGGGGAAAGATACGCAGTATTTT. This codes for CSARQGKDTQYF.

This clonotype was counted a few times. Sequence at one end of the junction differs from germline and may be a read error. The DNA of the CDR3 is TGTGCCACCAGCAGAGATCGGGGGGACTACGCGCAGTACTTC. Translation: CATSRDRGDYAQYF. The chain employs TRBV15 and TRBJ2-7; TRBD2 matches at 7 bases. The CDR3 is made up of 14 amino acids. The germline V gene has CDR1 LNHNV and CDR2 YYDKDF (reference sequence). Drawing the rest from reference TRBV15 and TRBJ2-7, the complete variable domain is DAMVIQNPRYQVTQFGKPVTLSCSQTLNHNVMYWYQQKSSQAPKLLFHYYDKDFNNEADTPDNFQSRRPNTSFCFLDIRSPGLGDTAMYLCATSRDRGDYAQYFGPGTRLTVT.

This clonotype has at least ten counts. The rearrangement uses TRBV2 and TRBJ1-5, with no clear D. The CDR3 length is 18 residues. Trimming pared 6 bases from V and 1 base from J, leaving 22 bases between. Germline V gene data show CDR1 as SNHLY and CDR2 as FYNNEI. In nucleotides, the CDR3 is TGTGCCAGCAGCACTGGGTGGGCAGGCCTGGGAAGCAATCAGCCCCAGCATTTT. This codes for CASSTGWAGLGSNQPQHF. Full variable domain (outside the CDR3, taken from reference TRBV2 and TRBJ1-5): EPEVTQTPSHQVTQMGQEVILRCVPISNHLYFYWYRQILGQKVEFLVSFYNNEISEKSEIFDDQFSVERPDGSNFTLKIRSTKLEDSAMYFCASSTGWAGLGSNQPQHFGDGTRLSIL.

The CDR3 region has the DNA TGTGCCTGGAGACCCGCCAGCGGGAGAGGTTACACCGGGGAGCTGTTTTTT. Protein: CAWRPASGRGYTGELFF. This chain joins TRBV30 and TRBJ2-2; 8 bases line up with TRBD2. CDR3 length equals 17 residues. CDR1 is GTSNPN and CDR2 is SVGIG in the germline V gene (reference sequence). Trimming cost V 3 bases and J 3 bases; bases outside gene matches: 12.

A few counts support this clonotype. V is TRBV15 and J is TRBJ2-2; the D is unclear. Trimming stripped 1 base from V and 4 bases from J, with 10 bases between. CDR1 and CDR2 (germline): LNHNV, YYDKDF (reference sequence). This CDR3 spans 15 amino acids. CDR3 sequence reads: CATSRGPSRTGELFF. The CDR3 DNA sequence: TGTGCCACCAGCAGAGGACCATCGCGCACCGGGGAGCTGTTTTTT.

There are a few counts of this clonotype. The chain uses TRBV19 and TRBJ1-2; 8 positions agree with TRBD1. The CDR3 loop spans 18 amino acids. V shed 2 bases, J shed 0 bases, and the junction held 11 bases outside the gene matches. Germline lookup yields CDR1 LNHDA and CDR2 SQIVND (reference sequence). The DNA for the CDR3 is TGTGCCAGTAGTATATCCCGGACAGGGAGGGCGGCTAACTATGGCTACACCTTC. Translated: CASSISRTGRAANYGYTF.

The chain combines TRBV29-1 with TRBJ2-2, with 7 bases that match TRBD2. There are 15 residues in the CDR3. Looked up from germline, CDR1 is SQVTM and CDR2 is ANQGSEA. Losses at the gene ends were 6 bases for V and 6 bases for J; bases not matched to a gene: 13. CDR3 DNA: TGCAGCGTGAAATCATACTTCGGGGGGTCCGGGGAGCTGTTTTTT. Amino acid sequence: CSVKSYFGGSGELFF.

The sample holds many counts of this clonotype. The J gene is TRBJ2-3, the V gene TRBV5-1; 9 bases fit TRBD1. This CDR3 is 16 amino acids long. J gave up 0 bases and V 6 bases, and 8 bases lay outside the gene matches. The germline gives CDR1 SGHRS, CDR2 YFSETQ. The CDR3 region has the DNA TGCGCCAGCACCCGACAGGGGGTAGATAGCACAGATACGCAGTATTTT. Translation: CASTRQGVDSTDTQYF.